The 10 T cell receptor beta chains given below trace back to one sample, sequenced in a study of T cell responses to AZD1222 COVID-19 vaccine (dated by TCRdb to the early 2020s). Read against the paper, the sample's time point label means: baseline before first vaccination. The method behind the library was the immunoSEQ multiplex PCR assay. TCRdb re-hosts the immuneACCESS table, in-frame sequences only. Its copies lack some clones; in the studies checked, an unresolved V gene accounts for under half of them, and the cause for the rest is not known. The sample contains over 90,000 clones, about 88% of them found a single time. About 5% of the sample is in the top ten clones. This specimen was peripheral blood, taken on day 0 of AZD1222 vaccination. The receptors stem from an adult in good health.

This chain uses TRBV18 with TRBJ2-1, with D uncertain. This CDR3 is built from 14 residues. The germline V gene encodes CDR1 KGHSH and CDR2 LQKENI. The V end lost 0 bases, the J end lost 3 bases, and 6 bases lay between the germline ends. CDR3 sequence (DNA): TGTGCCAGCTCACCACCGCCAGGCTACAATGAGCAGTTCTTC. Its protein product is CASSPPPGYNEQFF.

This clone showed up just a few times. V is TRBV3-1 (or the pseudogene TRBV3-2) and J is TRBJ2-5; possible D gene TRBD2, 7 bases. The CDR3 totals 15 residues. The V gene's germline CDR1 is LGHDT and CDR2 YNNKEL (reference sequence). V was clipped by 4 bases and J by 6 bases, with 18 bases between them. CDR3 protein: CASSPSRGGQKTQYF. The DNA for the CDR3 is TGTGCCAGCAGCCCCTCGAGGGGGGGCCAGAAGACCCAGTACTTC.

The CDR3 coding sequence is TGTGCCAGCTTACGGGGGGTTACAGGTGAAGCTTTCTTT. It codes for CASLRGVTGEAFF. V gene TRBV12-3 or TRBV12-4 combines with J gene TRBJ1-1; D is possibly TRBD1 (5 bases). V was clipped by 8 bases and J by 7 bases, with 17 bases between them. The CDR3 totals 13 residues.

The chain recombines TRBV6-5 with TRBJ1-5, with 7 bases aligning to TRBD1. The CDR3 is made up of 13 amino acids. CDR1 and CDR2 from the germline V gene are MNHEY and SVGAGI. V lost 5 bases, J lost 7 bases, and 5 bases stayed unmatched. CDR3 coding DNA: TGTGCCAGCAGTCCAGACAGGGTCCAGCCCCAGCATTTT. Its protein product is CASSPDRVQPQHF.

This clone occurred a few times. The chain recombines TRBV28 with TRBJ1-6; 7 nucleotides match TRBD1. This CDR3 region has 15 residues. Trimming at V came to 5 bases and at J to 9 bases, leaving 10 bases not matched to a gene. The V gene's germline CDR1 is MDHEN and CDR2 SYDVKM. The CDR3 reads CASSARTGPSSPLHF. CDR3 DNA sequence: TGTGCCAGCAGTGCCCGGACAGGTCCTAGTTCACCCCTCCACTTT.

The rearrangement links TRBV15 to TRBJ1-1; D gene unclear. V lost 5 bases and J 0 bases, leaving 1 base between the germline ends. The CDR3 is 11 residues long. Germline lookup yields CDR1 LNHNV and CDR2 YYDKDF (reference sequence). The CDR3 loop is CATSLNTEAFF. CDR3 sequence (DNA): TGTGCCACCAGCTTGAACACTGAAGCTTTCTTT. The whole variable domain, filled in from reference TRBV15 and TRBJ1-1, reads DAMVIQNPRYQVTQFGKPVTLSCSQTLNHNVMYWYQQKSSQAPKLLFHYYDKDFNNEADTPDNFQSRRPNTSFCFLDIRSPGLGDTAMYLCATSLNTEAFFGQGTRLTVV.

The chain links TRBV6-1 to TRBJ2-4; either TRBD1 or TRBD2 may supply D (6 bases each). Trimming took off 3 bases at V and 7 bases at J, with 13 bases between the two ends. The CDR3 spans 14 residues. The germline V gene encodes CDR1 MNHNS and CDR2 SASEGT. The CDR3 nucleotides read TGTGCCAGCAGTGATGGGGGGCAAAGGAACATTCAGTACTTC. This gives the protein CASSDGGQRNIQYF.

This clone has only one observation. The chain joins TRBV28 to TRBJ1-5; the D gene is possibly TRBD1 (5 bases). The CDR3 has 15 residues. Germline V gene lookup returns CDR1 MDHEN and CDR2 SYDVKM. V was shortened by 3 bases and J by 4 bases, with 13 bases between the two germline ends. CDR3 loop: CASSLSQGWNQPQHF. DNA for the CDR3: TGTGCCAGCAGTTTGTCGCAGGGCTGGAATCAGCCCCAGCATTTT.

The chain uses TRBV2 and TRBJ1-5; D is uncertain. The CDR3 has 13 residues. Germline V gene lookup returns CDR1 SNHLY and CDR2 FYNNEI. The V gene lost 7 bases and the J gene lost 4 bases, with 11 bases spanning the gap. The CDR3 loop is CASKRVSNQPQHF. The CDR3 DNA follows: TGTGCCAGCAAAAGGGTCTCGAATCAGCCCCAGCATTTT.

The chain uses TRBV7-2 and TRBJ1-1; D unclear. V was pared by 5 bases and J by 10 bases, with 14 bases between. Per the germline V gene, CDR1 is SGHTA and CDR2 is FQGNSA. The CDR3 spans 12 residues. CDR3 in amino acids: CASSHMEGGAFF. CDR3 bases: TGTGCCAGCAGCCATATGGAGGGAGGAGCTTTCTTT.